Listed below are T cell receptor beta chains from one sample, sequenced in a study of T-cell reconstitution after alpha-beta-depleted transplantation in children. TCRdb redid the calling of the PCR reads with MiXCR, one entry per CDR3 protein. The data show 200,000 to 250,000 distinct CDR3 sequences, approximately 9.9% seen once. The sequencing here drew on PBMCs from the stem cell graft donor, taken from the stem cell graft. Receptors were obtained from a human donor who donated a stem cell graft to a child with SCID. CDR3s include the opening cysteine and the closing phenylalanine or tryptophan. The D gene is left open where the match is weak. Not all rows give a size; the values are once, few, many and, for expanded clones, a class.

many	TRBV28	TRBJ2-7	-	CASSFVLDRYEQYF	TGTGCCAGCAGTTTCGTTCTGGACCGCTACGAGCAGTACTTC
many	TRBV6-5	TRBJ1-2	-	CASSQTQDGYTF	TGTGCCAGCAGTCAAACTCAGGATGGCTACACCTTC
many	TRBV5-1	TRBJ2-3	TRBD1	CASGTGTAADTQYF	TGCGCCAGCGGCACCGGGACAGCAGCGGATACGCAGTATTTT
many	TRBV6-4	TRBJ2-3	TRBD2	CASSGLAGDTDTQYF	TGTGCCAGCAGTGGGTTAGCGGGGGACACAGATACGCAGTATTTT
many	TRBV12-3/TRBV12-4	TRBJ2-7	-	CASKNFGSPTYEQYF	TGTGCCAGCAAGAATTTCGGGTCACCAACCTACGAGCAGTACTTC
-	TRBV5-1	TRBJ1-5	-	CASSTGQSNQPQHF	TGCGCCAGCAGCACAGGACAGAGCAATCAGCCCCAGCATTTT
many	TRBV2	TRBJ1-1	-	CASSVQVTEAFF	TGTGCCAGCAGTGTACAGGTTACAGAAGCTTTCTTT
many	TRBV5-5	TRBJ2-7	-	CASSLGDTTYEQYF	TGTGCCAGCAGCTTGGGGGACACGACCTACGAGCAGTACTTC
many	TRBV25-1	TRBJ2-5	-	CASSEPRETQYF	TGTGCCAGCAGTGAACCTCGGGAGACCCAGTACTTC
-	TRBV20-1	TRBJ1-6	-	CSAPWGGEPSPLHF	TGCAGTGCTCCCTGGGGGGGGGAACCTTCACCCCTCCACTTT
many	TRBV7-2	TRBJ1-4	-	CASSPGRPPTNEKLFF	TGTGCCAGCAGCCCTGGTCGGCCCCCGACTAATGAAAAACTGTTTTTT
many	TRBV20-1	TRBJ2-3	TRBD2	CSASLTGGSTDTQYF	TGCAGTGCCAGTCTCACGGGGGGAAGCACAGATACGCAGTATTTT
many	TRBV7-2	TRBJ2-7	-	CASSLRQEYEQYF	TGTGCCAGCAGCTTAAGACAGGAGTACGAGCAGTACTTC
many	TRBV5-5	TRBJ2-1	TRBD2	CASSLGQRGGVNEQFF	TGTGCCAGCAGCTTGGGACAGCGGGGGGGGGTCAATGAGCAGTTCTTC
many	TRBV15	TRBJ1-4	-	CATSRGVRSEKLFF	TGTGCCACCAGTAGAGGGGTAAGAAGCGAAAAACTGTTTTTT
many	TRBV7-2	TRBJ2-7	TRBD2	CASSWSGGSSSYEQYF	TGTGCCAGCAGCTGGAGCGGGGGGTCGTCTTCCTACGAGCAGTACTTC
many	TRBV20-1	TRBJ2-7	-	CSASSGGYEQYF	TGCAGTGCTAGTTCCGGGGGCTACGAGCAGTACTTC
many	TRBV5-1	TRBJ1-3	-	CASSRDGNSGNTIYF	TGCGCCAGCAGTCGGGACGGCAACTCTGGAAACACCATATATTTT
many	TRBV6-5	TRBJ1-2	-	CASSYQDSSYGYTF	TGTGCCAGCAGTTACCAGGACAGCTCTTATGGCTACACCTTC
many	TRBV12-3/TRBV12-4	TRBJ1-2	-	CASSPSGGMDYGYTF	TGTGCCAGCAGCCCCTCGGGAGGGATGGACTATGGCTACACCTTC
many	TRBV3-1	TRBJ1-1	-	CASSQLRLVNTEAFF	TGTGCCAGCAGCCAATTACGACTCGTGAACACTGAAGCTTTCTTT
medium-sized	TRBV20-1	TRBJ2-1	TRBD1	CSARAGTGDYNEQFF	TGCAGTGCTAGGGCCGGGACAGGGGACTACAATGAGCAGTTCTTC
many	TRBV5-1	TRBJ2-5	TRBD1	CASSLRPQGAEETQYF	TGCGCCAGCAGCTTGCGTCCGCAGGGGGCAGAGGAGACCCAGTACTTC
many	TRBV20-1	TRBJ1-6	-	CSAPEMGRGDNSPLHF	TGCAGTGCCCCCGAGATGGGTCGGGGAGATAATTCACCCCTCCACTTT
many	TRBV9	TRBJ2-1	TRBD2	CASRPSGGESEQFF	TGTGCCAGCAGACCTAGCGGGGGGGAGAGTGAGCAGTTCTTC
many	TRBV29-1	TRBJ1-2	-	CSAPTGVKGYGYTF	TGCAGCGCCCCCACGGGGGTTAAGGGCTATGGCTACACCTTC
many	TRBV5-1	TRBJ1-1	-	CASSPAEAFF	TGCGCCAGCAGCCCCGCAGAAGCTTTCTTT
many	TRBV3-1	TRBJ2-3	TRBD2	CASSRLADSTDTQYF	TGTGCCAGCTCTCGACTAGCAGACAGCACAGATACGCAGTATTTT
many	TRBV12-3/TRBV12-4	TRBJ1-2	TRBD1	CASRGDRNYYGYTF	TGTGCCAGCCGCGGGGACAGAAACTACTATGGCTACACCTTC